This TCR beta chain was found in a study of control samples from healthy donors and cancer patients (dated by TCRdb to the early 2020s). Library preparation was by the immunoSEQ multiplex PCR assay. TCRdb stores this immuneACCESS table with in-frame sequences only. Part of the clones is absent; in the studies checked, under half of the shortfall reflects unresolved V genes, and no reason is known for the rest. The sample table holds some 19,000 clones, of which around four fifths were seen once. In total, the top ten clones hold approximately 23% of the sample. The CDR3 covers 13 residues, taking in both the cysteine and the phenylalanine. Here the CDR3 DNA is all that survives: 39 bases in frame from base 1. The V and J ends are trimmed by 0 bases and 7 bases, leaving 9 bases between them. Taken from the germline V gene, the CDR1 and CDR2 loops are LGHNA and YNFKEQ. A word on this clone: This clone's antigen is unknown. Within one base of it there is no much larger clone, and no base qualities were kept.

Sequencing was carried out using PBMCs. Recombination joined TRBV4-2 with TRBJ1-2; TRBD1 is possibly the D segment (5 matching bases). This clonotype was sampled from a man aged 55-75 years with colorectal cancer. The sequenced DNA is TGTGCCAGCAGCCAAGAGACAGTGGGTGGCTACACCTTC. This translates into CASSQETVGGYTF.